A single sample gave rise to the 7 T cell receptor beta chains below, sequenced in a study of cytotoxic CD8 clonotypes in ibrutinib-treated CLL. Using immunoSEQ multiplex PCR, the repertoire was profiled, and TCRdb retains in-frame clones only, with some absent. The table records about 160,000 clones, roughly 80% of them present only once. Sequencing was performed on PBMCs, taken after 24 months of ibrutinib treatment. The receptors come from a human donor with chronic lymphocytic leukemia.

V usage is TRBV2 and J usage is TRBJ2-3; 10 bases align to TRBD2. The CDR3 runs 16 residues. Trimming removed 5 bases from V and 2 bases from J; junction bases left unmatched: 7. Germline loops: CDR1 SNHLY, CDR2 FYNNEI. The CDR3 loop reads CASSYGLAVLTDTQYF. The CDR3 DNA reads as TGTGCCAGCAGTTACGGACTAGCGGTACTCACAGATACGCAGTATTTT.

This chain links TRBV10-3 with TRBJ2-7; TRBD1 matches at 7 bases. The CDR3 covers 17 residues. V shed 3 bases, J shed 5 bases, and the junction held 16 bases outside the gene matches. Germline V gives CDR1 ENHRY, CDR2 SYGVKD. CDR3 coding DNA: TGTGCCATCAGTGACTCAGGGCTTAACAGGGGAGTCCACGAGCAGTACTTC. Its translation is CAISDSGLNRGVHEQYF.

The chain combines TRBV30 with TRBJ1-1; 9 nucleotides agree with TRBD1. The CDR3 covers 15 residues. After removal of 2 bases from V and 6 bases from J, the junction contained 10 bases not matched to a gene. Germline lookup yields CDR1 GTSNPN and CDR2 SVGIG (reference sequence). This CDR3 reads CAWSPLDRGVAEAFF. CDR3 bases: TGTGCCTGGAGTCCTCTGGACAGGGGTGTCGCTGAAGCTTTCTTT.

This clone was seen only a few times. This chain joins TRBV18 and TRBJ1-4, with a tentative D call TRBD1 (5 bases). The CDR3 extends over 15 amino acids. Germline-derived CDR1 and CDR2 are KGHSH and LQKENI. V was pared by 5 bases and J by 4 bases, with 14 bases between. As DNA, the CDR3 is TGTGCCAGCTCAAGCCGGGACGGAAGTAATGAAAAACTGTTTTTT. Its protein is CASSSRDGSNEKLFF.

This clone was observed a few times. J is TRBJ2-7 and V is TRBV6-1; 12 nucleotides match TRBD1. Germline values: CDR1 MNHNS, CDR2 SASEGT. V shed 7 bases and J 4 bases; nucleotides not matched to a gene: 5. The CDR3 contains 14 residues. DNA for the CDR3: TGTGCCAGCAAGGGACAGGGGGCGAGGTACGAGCAGTACTTC. Translation: CASKGQGARYEQYF.

V usage is TRBV29-1 and J usage is TRBJ2-1, with D perhaps assigned TRBD1 or TRBD2 (6 bases each). The V and J ends lost 3 bases and 7 bases respectively, with 10 bases between them. CDR1 is SQVTM, CDR2 ANQGSEA, per germline. The CDR3 loop spans 12 amino acids. CDR3 bases: TGCAGCGTTGATGGAGGGGGGAATGAGCAGTTCTTC. This sequence encodes CSVDGGGNEQFF.

This clone was observed a few times. The V gene is TRBV4-1, the J gene TRBJ1-1; D may be TRBD1 (5 bases). This CDR3 is 15 amino acids long. The germline V gene has CDR1 MGHRA and CDR2 YSYEKL. Between the trimmed V and J ends, which lost 2 bases and 6 bases, there was a span of 16 bases. The CDR3 loop is CASSQLAGTDSEAFF. CDR3 coding DNA: TGCGCCAGCAGCCAATTGGCAGGGACGGATTCTGAAGCTTTCTTT.